The clone carrying this T cell receptor (beta chain) has only one observation. Sequenced by immunoSEQ multiplex PCR; TCRdb stores in-frame clones only, minus some. The profile covers about 59,000 clones, with around 86% appearing a single time and 28% taken by the ten largest. Germline CDR1 and CDR2: KGHSH and LQKENI. Unmatched junction bases numbered 10, after V lost 8 bases and J lost 1 base. The CDR3 has 16 amino acids. The sample comes from a study of blood T cell repertoires in COVID-19. The overall study: Acute and convalescent COVID-19 samples came from the United States, Italy and Spain. Sources were T cells, B-cell-depleted T cells, or PBMCs; the material itself was cDNA or gDNA.

The rearrangement links TRBV18 to TRBJ2-2; TRBD1 matches 7 bases. Material: peripheral blood. The sequence was collected from a woman of 80 years or more with active or convalescent COVID-19. The CDR3 coding sequence is TGTGCCAGCACAGGAGGACAGGTTCTGAACACCGGGGAGCTGTTTTTT. This codes for CASTGGQVLNTGELFF. Supplemented by reference TRBV18 and TRBJ2-2, the full variable domain reads NAGVMQNPRHLVRRRGQEARLRCSPMKGHSHVYWYRQLPEEGLKFMVYLQKENIIDESGMPKERFSAEFPKEGPSILRIQQVVRGDSAAYFCASTGGQVLNTGELFFGEGSRLTVL.